Each of the 3 T cell receptor beta chains below was sequenced from the same sample in a study of identical twins (dated by TCRdb to between 2015 and 2016). Receptors were amplified or captured by 5' RACE. The run used an Illumina HiSeq 2000. TCRdb ran its own pipeline on the public reads, namely fastp trimming at Q25 and MiXCR clone calling, and kept in-frame beta chains. For every CDR3 protein sequence, its rows merge into one entry that carries the most common genes and DNA. The sample has 200,000 to 250,000 distinct CDR3 sequences on record, around 6.6% of them singletons. Of the sample, around 3.4% falls within the top ten clones. These same records also appear under a second study, on yellow fever vaccine responses in identical twins.

Material for sequencing was memory (CD45RO+) T cells sorted from blood. The cell subset or site label for this specimen denotes: CD45RO+ enriched T cells. The receptors were gathered from a young woman in good health.

V usage is TRBV2 and J usage is TRBJ1-2, with D hard to call. Looked up from germline, CDR1 is SNHLY and CDR2 is FYNNEI. The V and J ends lost 3 bases and 4 bases respectively, with 9 bases between them. The CDR3 is 13 residues long. The CDR3 coding sequence is TGTGCCAGCAGTGATTTAGGCTCCTATGGCTACACCTTC. Protein product: CASSDLGSYGYTF.

The table lists this clonotype with a few counts. The rearrangement joins TRBV6-1 to TRBJ2-5, with 8 bases identical to TRBD2. The germline gives CDR1 MNHNS, CDR2 SASEGT. The junction had 12 bases not matched to a gene; V was cut back by 6 bases and J by 3 bases. The length of the CDR3 is 16 residues. The CDR3 DNA reads as TGTGCCAGCAGCCCGCGGCGGGGGGCTACCGAAGAGACCCAGTACTTC. It encodes CASSPRRGATEETQYF.

This sequence joins TRBV12-5 and TRBJ2-2, with D possibly being TRBD1 or TRBD2 (5 bases each). Germline CDR1 is LGHNT and CDR2 is FRNRAP. V gave up 5 bases and J gave up 4 bases, with 8 bases separating them. This CDR3 spans 13 amino acids. The DNA for the CDR3 is TGTGCTAGTGGTATCGGGACCACCGGGGAGCTGTTTTTT. Protein sequence: CASGIGTTGELFF.